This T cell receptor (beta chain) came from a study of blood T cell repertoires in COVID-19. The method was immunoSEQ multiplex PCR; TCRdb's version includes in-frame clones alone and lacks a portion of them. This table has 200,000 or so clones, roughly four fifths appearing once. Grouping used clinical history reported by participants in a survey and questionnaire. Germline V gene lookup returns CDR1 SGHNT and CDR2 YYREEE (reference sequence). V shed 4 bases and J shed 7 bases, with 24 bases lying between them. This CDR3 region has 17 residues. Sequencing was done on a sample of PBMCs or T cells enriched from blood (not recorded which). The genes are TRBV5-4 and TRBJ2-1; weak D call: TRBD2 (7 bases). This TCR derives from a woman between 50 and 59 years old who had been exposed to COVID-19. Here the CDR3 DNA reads TGTGCCAGCAGCCCGGAGGGGGGGGCCGTGTCCCTAAATGAGCAGTTCTTC. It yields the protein CASSPEGGAVSLNEQFF.